Listed here is a single T cell receptor (beta chain). This receptor's antigen is unknown. No per-base quality is available; no much larger clone lies one base away. Library preparation was by the immunoSEQ multiplex PCR assay. TCRdb holds this immuneACCESS table with in-frame rearrangements only. Some clones are missing; in checked studies, unresolved V genes explain under half, and the rest has no known cause. The sample has some 110,000 clones on record, 75% to 90% of them singletons. About 1% of the sample comes from the top ten. The sample originates from a study of control samples from healthy donors and cancer patients (dated by TCRdb to 2018 to 2020). The CDR3 numbers 15 residues from cysteine through phenylalanine. Here the CDR3 DNA is all that survives: 45 bases in frame from base 1. The junction carries 11 bases between V and J, which are trimmed by 5 bases and 0 bases respectively. The CDR1 and CDR2 encoded by the germline V gene are SGHTA and FQGTGA.

The chain employs TRBV7-3 and TRBJ2-4, with a weak D call of TRBD2 (5 bases match). This clonotype was sampled from a woman aged 45-65 years with colorectal cancer. Sequencing was carried out using PBMCs. The CDR3 region has the sequence CASSSKLVAKNIQYF. The nucleotide sequence is TGTGCCAGCAGCAGCAAACTAGTAGCCAAAAACATTCAGTACTTC.